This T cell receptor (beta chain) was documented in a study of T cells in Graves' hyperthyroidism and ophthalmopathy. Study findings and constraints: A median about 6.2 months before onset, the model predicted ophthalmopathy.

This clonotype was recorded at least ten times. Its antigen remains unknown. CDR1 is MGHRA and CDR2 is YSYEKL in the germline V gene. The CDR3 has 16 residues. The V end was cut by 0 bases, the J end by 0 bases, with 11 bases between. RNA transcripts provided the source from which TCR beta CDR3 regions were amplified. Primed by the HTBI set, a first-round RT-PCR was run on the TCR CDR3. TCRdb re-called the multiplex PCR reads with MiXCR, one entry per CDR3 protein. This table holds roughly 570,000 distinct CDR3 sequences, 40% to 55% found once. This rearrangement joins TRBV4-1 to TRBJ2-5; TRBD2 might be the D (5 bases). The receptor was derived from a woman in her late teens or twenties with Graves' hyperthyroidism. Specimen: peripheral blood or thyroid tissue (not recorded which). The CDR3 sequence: CASSQDGPGYQETQYF. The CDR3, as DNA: TGCGCCAGCAGCCAAGATGGTCCGGGGTACCAAGAGACCCAGTACTTC.